This T cell receptor (beta chain) emerged from a study of T cells in tuberculosis. Time point given: new active TB diagnosis, blood taken before or within 7 days of starting treatment. Profiling relied on immunoSEQ multiplex PCR, and the TCRdb table lists in-frame clones only, not all of them. The data contain about 40,000 clones, roughly 95% of them seen just once; the ten biggest clones take up 4% to 5.5%. CDR1 is MDHEN, CDR2 SYDVKM, per germline. V was cut by 7 bases and J by 11 bases, with 12 bases left in between. This CDR3 is 12 amino acids long. This clonotype was sampled from an adult with tuberculosis. Sequenced material: PBMCs, taken at tuberculosis diagnosis. The rearrangement links TRBV28 to TRBJ1-6; D is possibly TRBD1 (5 bases). The CDR3 nucleotides are TGTGCCAGCACCCGACAGTTTGCACCCCTCCACTTT. Translating it yields CASTRQFAPLHF. Filled out from reference TRBV28 and TRBJ1-6, the complete variable domain reads DVKVTQSSRYLVKRTGEKVFLECVQDMDHENMFWYRQDPGLGLRLIYFSYDVKMKEKGDIPEGYSVSREKKERFSLILESASTNQTSMYLCASTRQFAPLHFGNGTRLTVT.